This T cell receptor (beta chain) was sequenced in a study of T cell responses to AZD1222 COVID-19 vaccine. Produced via immunoSEQ multiplex PCR; TCRdb's table is partial and in-frame only. The sample carries fewer than 200,000 clones, around 94% recorded once. Trimming pared 7 bases from V and 0 bases from J, leaving 5 bases between. The CDR3 length is 12 residues. In germline, CDR1 is MGHDK, CDR2 SYGVNS. The chain is built from TRBV25-1 and TRBJ2-3; D remains unclear. Sequences were derived from peripheral blood, sampled on day 0 of AZD1222 vaccination. This receptor was obtained from an adult in good health. The CDR3 here is CASTVSTDTQYF. In nucleotides, the CDR3 is TGTGCCAGCACGGTGAGCACAGATACGCAGTATTTT.